The clone carrying this T cell receptor beta chain was detected once. Antigen specificity is unknown. Produced via immunoSEQ multiplex PCR; TCRdb's table is partial and in-frame only. The sample records about 870,000 clones, around 93% being singletons. Naive-designated CD8 cells lacked CD45RO, were positively enriched for CCR7, and omitted terminally differentiated effector memory CD45RA+ cells. The ends lost 5 bases at V and 12 bases at J; junction bases unmatched: 27. The length of the CDR3 is 19 residues. The germline V gene encodes CDR1 MNHEY and CDR2 SMNVEV (reference sequence). The sample originates from a study of shared clonotypes between healthy human individuals. Study-level background: Donors had three CD4 naive, three CD4 memory, two CD8 naive and one CD8 memory plate apiece.

Overall study results and limits: Naive subsets generally exceeded memory subsets in estimated richness. The small donor group covered limited genetic and exposure diversity.

J is TRBJ2-4 and V is TRBV27; 8 positions agree with TRBD2. The sequenced sample consisted of naive CD8+ T cells sorted from blood. This receptor was taken from a man aged 25 to 40 in good health. This CDR3 reads CASSPARSGSLFGPNAQYF. The CDR3 DNA follows: TGTGCCAGCAGTCCTGCGAGGAGCGGGAGCCTCTTTGGTCCAAACGCTCAGTACTTC.